The 18 T cell receptor beta chains in this list originate from one sample, sequenced in a study of CXCR3-negative and CXCR3-positive naive CD8 T cells. Whole-study results and caveats: TRB CDR3s were more hydrophobic in CXCR3-positive than in CXCR3-negative naive cells.

Their cognate antigens are unknown. Libraries of TRB cDNA were made by 5' RACE and carried UMIs. TCRdb reprocessed the 5' RACE reads, with one entry per CDR3 protein and no DNA. This table lists about 89,000 distinct CDR3 sequences. Source material: naive CXCR3+ CD8+ T cells from blood. Subset denoted: CD45RO-CCR7+CD27+CD95- naive CD8+ T cells expressing CXCR3 (TNR3+). Source of these receptors: a human donor in good health. Some clones in this sample may be carry-over from other donors' samples.

The V and J genes are TRBV28 and TRBJ2-7; TCRdb's assignment of TRBD2 cannot be checked, as there is no DNA. The CDR3 contains 13 residues. The germline gives CDR1 MDHEN, CDR2 SYDVKM. CDR3 protein: CASLSGGGYEQYF. Full variable domain (rest looked up from reference TRBV28 and TRBJ2-7): DVKVTQSSRYLVKRTGEKVFLECVQDMDHENMFWYRQDPGLGLRLIYFSYDVKMKEKGDIPEGYSVSREKKERFSLILESASTNQTSMYLCASLSGGGYEQYFGPGTRLTVT.

This chain links TRBV14 with TRBJ2-5; TCRdb proposes TRBD2, but this gene call is untestable without DNA. The CDR3 is 16 amino acids. CDR1 and CDR2 from the germline V gene are SGHDN and FVKESK. CDR3 region: CASSHLGERDGETQYF.

The chain uses TRBV19 and TRBJ1-1; TCRdb proposes TRBD1, but this gene call is untestable without DNA. Germline V gene data show CDR1 as LNHDA and CDR2 as SQIVND (reference sequence). The CDR3 length is 12 residues. The CDR3 protein is CASSIGRLEAFF.

The V gene is TRBV19, the J gene TRBJ2-1; lacking DNA, the TRBD1 call made by TCRdb goes unchecked. This CDR3 has 17 residues. CDR1 LNHDA and CDR2 SQIVND come from the germline V gene (reference sequence). The CDR3: CASSIVEVRDGDNEQFF.

The chain recombines TRBV7-9 with TRBJ2-7; TCRdb proposes TRBD1, but this gene call is untestable without DNA. This CDR3 comprises 13 residues. Per germline, CDR1 SEHNR and CDR2 FQNEAQ (reference sequence). The CDR3 spells CASSLPGTYEQYF.

The V and J genes are TRBV7-9 and TRBJ1-4. The CDR3 covers 12 residues. CDR1 and CDR2 from the germline V gene are SEHNR and FQNEAQ (reference sequence). The CDR3 loop is CASSLSREKLFF.

V gene TRBV28 combines with J gene TRBJ1-5. The CDR3 consists of 13 residues. Germline CDR1 and CDR2: MDHEN and SYDVKM. The CDR3 spells CASSLDFGQPQHF.

V and J are TRBV3-1 and TRBJ1-1. The CDR3 spans 14 residues. Germline V gives CDR1 LGHDT, CDR2 YNNKEL (reference sequence). Here the CDR3 reads CASSQRQTNTEAFF.

V usage is TRBV3-1 and J usage is TRBJ2-1; checking the TCRdb D call of TRBD1 is not possible without DNA. Germline CDR1 reads LGHDT; CDR2 reads YNNKEL (reference sequence). The CDR3 covers 12 residues. The CDR3 sequence: CASSQAGDEQFF.

This chain joins TRBV11-2 and TRBJ1-5; the D call from TCRdb, TRBD1, cannot be confirmed without DNA. Germline CDR1 and CDR2: SGHAT and FQNNGV. The CDR3 covers 18 residues. The CDR3 here is CASSLAPRTGESNQPQHF.

The rearrangement joins TRBV6-2 or TRBV6-3 to TRBJ2-3; TCRdb reports TRBD2, a call that lacks DNA to check it against. The germline gives CDR1 MNHEY, CDR2 SVGEGT. The CDR3 loop spans 18 amino acids. The CDR3 reads CASSSRTSGGAVADTQYF.

The chain uses TRBV28 and TRBJ2-5; TCRdb gives TRBD1 as the D gene, but with no DNA this cannot be confirmed. CDR3 length: 12 amino acids. Germline loops: CDR1 MDHEN, CDR2 SYDVKM. CDR3 in amino acids: CASRGPRGRQYF.

The genes are TRBV5-1 and TRBJ2-2; TCRdb's D gene call, TRBD1, goes unchecked for lack of DNA. CDR1 is SGHRS, CDR2 YFSETQ, per germline. The CDR3 totals 16 residues. This CDR3 reads CASSPGPTEFYRELFF.

The CDR3 here is CASSYSIGGKADEQFF. The chain couples TRBV6-6 to TRBJ2-1; lacking DNA, the TRBD2 call made by TCRdb goes unchecked. The CDR3 loop spans 16 amino acids. In germline, CDR1 is MNHNY, CDR2 SVGAGI (reference sequence).

The chain employs TRBV12-3 or TRBV12-4 and TRBJ1-5; the D call of TRBD1 rests on TCRdb alone, since no DNA is present to check it. CDR3 length: 15 amino acids. CDR3 loop: CASSLDRGQDQPQHF.

The chain joins TRBV20-1 to TRBJ2-3; TCRdb reports TRBD1, a call that lacks DNA to check it against. The CDR3 is made up of 17 amino acids. In germline, CDR1 is DFQATT, CDR2 SNEGSKA (reference sequence). The CDR3 is CSARDQIRGAGTDTQYF.

The chain employs TRBV28 and TRBJ2-7; TCRdb lists TRBD1, though no DNA is available to test this call. Germline lookup yields CDR1 MDHEN and CDR2 SYDVKM. CDR3 size: 16 residues. The CDR3 loop reads CASSLGQGLKTYEQYF.

The chain combines TRBV11-2 with TRBJ2-3; TCRdb outputs TRBD2, but without DNA this stays unchecked. The CDR3 sequence is 17 residues long. Germline V lookup: CDR1 SGHAT, CDR2 FQNNGV. The CDR3 loop is CASSLRGMAGAEDTQYF.